The rows below give T cell receptor beta chains drawn from one sample of a study of cytomegalovirus exposure and HLA in healthy donors. Repertoires were generated with immunoSEQ multiplex PCR, while TCRdb's copy carries only in-frame clones and drops some. The sample has about 120,000 clones, 66% seen once; the top ten hold over 1.5%. Sequencing input: PBMCs. The receptors were gathered from a man between 18 and 35 years old in good health and CMV-seronegative. The CDR3 runs from the conserved cysteine through the conserved F or W. Fields, in order: V gene, D gene, CDR3 protein. A D gene is named only where the DNA matches it firmly.

TRBV2 | TRBD1 | CASSSDRVKDTQYF
TRBV11-2 | TRBD1 | CASSVRDRGLQDTQYF
TRBV28 | TRBD1 | CASSFLDRGGTGELFF
TRBV27 | NA | CASSLSDFRVSGEQYF
TRBV20-1 | NA | CSASGQGGYTF
TRBV10-1 | TRBD1 | CASKPGGLNTEAFF
TRBV19 | NA | CASSIRADFDNEQFF
TRBV6-1 | NA | CASSEAGHSTDTQYF
TRBV10-1 | NA | CASSSGIQPQHF
TRBV28 | TRBD1 | CAIKGQGHQPQHF
TRBV10-1 | NA | CASSESLQDTSTDTQYF
TRBV28 | NA | CASSPPGLWHEQYF
TRBV9 | NA | CASSPDLWGGRNTEAFF
TRBV28 | NA | CASTNPGKPSMVNTEAFF
TRBV4-2 | NA | CASSQVGDRYEQYF
TRBV28 | NA | CASSFMAGSEEAFF
TRBV10-3 | NA | CAISESLGTQETQYF
TRBV10-3 | NA | CAITRSGMPADTQYF
TRBV5-3 | TRBD2 | CARAREGKYIQYF
TRBV7-2 | TRBD1 | CASRADRGQPQHF
TRBV30 | NA | CAWRVSGKTGELFF
TRBV9 | NA | CASSVAGRAQYQETQYF
TRBV5-1 | NA | CASSSPFGSTADTQYF